The 31 T cell receptor beta chains presented below share a single source sample, sequenced in a study of cytomegalovirus exposure and HLA in healthy donors. The PCR was carried out with 60 Vbeta primers and 13 Jbeta primers. The data were produced by immunoSEQ multiplex PCR, yet TCRdb's version contains in-frame clones alone and is incomplete. The sample lists 170,000 or so clones, less than 85% occurring once. Sequencing was performed on PBMCs. Receptors were obtained from a man in his forties in good health and CMV-seronegative.

Worth noting for this clone: Sequence at one end of the junction differs from germline and may be a read error. The rearrangement links TRBV7-2 to TRBJ2-3; the match to TRBD2 covers 12 bases. CDR1 SGHTA and CDR2 FQGNSA come from the germline V gene. This CDR3 comprises 15 residues. Here the CDR3 DNA reads TGTGCCAGCAGCCTAGCGGGAGGGGCCACAGATACGCAGTATTTT. Encoded protein: CASSLAGGATDTQYF. Based on the CDR3 plus reference TRBV7-2 and TRBJ2-3, the full variable domain is GAGVSQSPSNKVTEKGKDVELRCDPISGHTALYWYRQSLGQGLEFLIYFQGNSAPDKSGLPSDRFSAERTGGSVSTLTIQRTQQEDSAVYLCASSLAGGATDTQYFGPGTRLTVL.

This clone has a single count. The chain joins TRBV5-6 to TRBJ2-7, with D possibly being TRBD2 (5 bases). Germline V gives CDR1 SGHDT, CDR2 YYEEEE. This CDR3 contains 13 residues. Trimming cost V 3 bases and J 4 bases, with 11 bases left between them. This CDR3 is CASSSGLEYEQYF. The DNA for the CDR3 is TGTGCCAGCAGCTCCGGACTGGAGTACGAGCAGTACTTC.

This clone has just a few counts. The V gene is TRBV18, the J gene TRBJ2-7, with 8 bases fitting TRBD2. The trim removed 4 bases at V and 5 bases at J, leaving 13 bases unmatched. CDR3 length: 16 residues. Germline lookup yields CDR1 KGHSH and CDR2 LQKENI. As DNA, the CDR3 is TGTGCCAGCTCACGACGGGCTAGCGGGTTTTTGGACGAGCAGTACTTC. Translating gives CASSRRASGFLDEQYF.

The genes are TRBV6-5 and TRBJ2-5; 9 bases align to TRBD2. The J call is uncertain, as TRBJ2-7 better fits the DNA end. CDR1 MNHEY and CDR2 SVGAGI come from the germline V gene. This CDR3 has 12 residues. As DNA, the CDR3 is TGTGCCACCCTTAGCGGGAGTTACGAGCAGTACTTC. This sequence encodes CATLSGSYEQYF.

The chain uses TRBV27 and TRBJ2-1, with 8 bases identical to TRBD2. CDR3 length: 16 residues. Germline V gene lookup returns CDR1 MNHEY and CDR2 SMNVEV (reference sequence). V gave up 4 bases and J gave up 6 bases; unmatched junction bases: 11. In DNA form, the CDR3 reads TGTGCCAGCAGTTCGGAGAGCGGGAGCCTACGCAATGAGCAGTTCTTC. Translation gives CASSSESGSLRNEQFF.

V gene TRBV7-9 combines with J gene TRBJ2-1; 10 bases fit TRBD2. CDR3 length: 14 amino acids. The germline V gene has CDR1 SEHNR and CDR2 FQNEAQ (reference sequence). The V segment lost 4 bases and the J segment 6 bases; nucleotides outside the gene matches: 3. As DNA, the CDR3 is TGTGCCAGCAGCTCCGGGACTAGCGTCAATGAGCAGTTCTTC. This gives the protein CASSSGTSVNEQFF.

The chain has TRBV5-1 and TRBJ1-1; the D gene is possibly TRBD1 (6 bases). This CDR3 region has 14 residues. The V and J ends lost 0 bases and 3 bases respectively, with 9 bases between them. CDR1 is SGHRS and CDR2 is YFSETQ in the germline V gene. The CDR3 coding sequence is TGCGCCAGCAGCTTGGGACAGGACTACACTGAAGCTTTCTTT. This gives the protein CASSLGQDYTEAFF.

The rearrangement links TRBV5-1 to TRBJ1-4; D is undetermined. Germline CDR1 SGHRS, CDR2 YFSETQ. This CDR3 spans 12 amino acids. V was clipped by 5 bases and J by 5 bases, with 7 bases between them. Here the CDR3 DNA reads TGCGCCAGCAGGGGCCCAAATGAAAAACTGTTTTTT. Amino acid sequence: CASRGPNEKLFF.

This chain connects TRBV29-1 to TRBJ1-1; D not resolved. The CDR3 totals 14 residues. Germline V CDR1 and CDR2: SQVTM, ANQGSEA. V lost 0 bases and J lost 1, with 9 bases in between. This CDR3 reads CSVEERERNTEAFF. Here the CDR3 DNA reads TGCAGCGTTGAAGAACGGGAGAGGAACACTGAAGCTTTCTTT.

In its sample, this clone was seen once. Here the CDR3 reads CASSPRGQGNQPQHF. The CDR3, as DNA: TGTGCCAGCAGTCCTCGCGGACAGGGGAATCAGCCCCAGCATTTT. The rearrangement joins TRBV2 to TRBJ1-5; 9 nucleotides agree with TRBD1. V shed 5 bases and J 4 bases; nucleotides not matched to a gene: 6. The CDR3 has 15 amino acids. CDR1 SNHLY and CDR2 FYNNEI come from the germline V gene.

The V call is TRBV19, the J call TRBJ1-5; a weak D match, TRBD1 (5 bases). Trimming took off 6 bases at V and 5 bases at J, with 11 bases between the two ends. The CDR3 is 13 residues long. Germline CDR1 reads LNHDA; CDR2 reads SQIVND (reference sequence). The DNA of the CDR3 is TGTGCCAGTAGGGAGGGAGGGGATCAGCCCCAGCATTTT. Translation gives CASREGGDQPQHF.

The chain recombines TRBV5-1 with TRBJ2-5, with D possibly TRBD2 on 6 matching bases. The germline CDR1 and CDR2 sequences are SGHRS and YFSETQ. CDR3 length: 14 residues. Trimming took 5 bases from V and 1 from J, leaving 12 bases between them. The CDR3 DNA reads as TGCGCCAGCAGTTGGGGGGTGACCCAAGAGACCCAGTACTTC. It codes for CASSWGVTQETQYF.

The V call is TRBV7-9, the J call TRBJ2-5, with D tentatively TRBD2 (5 bases). The CDR3 is made up of 15 amino acids. Germline V gives CDR1 SEHNR, CDR2 FQNEAQ (reference sequence). With 6 bases removed from V and 1 base from J, the gap between germline ends came to 15 bases. CDR3 protein: CASSRPSGSQETQYF. The CDR3 nucleotides read TGTGCCAGCAGTCGCCCCTCGGGGTCCCAAGAGACCCAGTACTTC. Supplemented by reference TRBV7-9 and TRBJ2-5, the full variable domain reads DTGVSQNPRHKITKRGQNVTFRCDPISEHNRLYWYRQTLGQGPEFLTYFQNEAQLEKSRLLSDRFSAERPKGSFSTLEIQRTEQGDSAMYLCASSRPSGSQETQYFGPGTRLLVL.

This sequence joins TRBV6-1 and TRBJ1-5; D not certain. V shed 0 bases and J shed 0 bases, with 9 bases lying between them. Germline V gene lookup returns CDR1 MNHNS and CDR2 SASEGT. There are 16 residues in the CDR3. CDR3 amino acids: CASSEASGLSNQPQHF. In DNA, the CDR3 is TGTGCCAGCAGTGAAGCGTCAGGCCTTAGCAATCAGCCCCAGCATTTT.

This chain uses TRBV7-9 with TRBJ1-6, with a possible D match to TRBD1 (5 bases). This CDR3 comprises 15 residues. CDR1 is SEHNR and CDR2 is FQNEAQ in the germline V gene (reference sequence). V was trimmed by 0 bases and J by 4 bases, leaving 7 bases between them. CDR3 sequence: CASSLATEYNSPLHF. The DNA for the CDR3 is TGTGCCAGCAGCTTAGCGACAGAGTATAATTCACCCCTCCACTTT.

The J gene is TRBJ2-1, the V gene TRBV1; the table gives TRBD2 as D, unverified against the DNA. TRBV1 is a known pseudogene. The CDR3 is 15 amino acids. CDR3 sequence (DNA): TGCACCAGCAGCCTTAGCGGGAGAAGGGGTAATGAGCAGTTCTTC. Encoded protein: CTSSLSGRRGNEQFF.

V gene TRBV4-1 combines with J gene TRBJ2-6, with D possibly matching TRBD1 (5 bases). Germline V gene data show CDR1 as MGHRA and CDR2 as YSYEKL. Trimming left V 0 bases short and J 2 bases short, with 14 bases between. This CDR3 is built from 18 residues. The CDR3 DNA is TGCGCCAGCAGCCAAGAAGTCAGGGTAGGGCCTGGGGCCAACGTCCTGACTTTC. Translating it yields CASSQEVRVGPGANVLTF.

This chain joins TRBV11-3 and TRBJ2-1; the D gene is possibly TRBD2 (5 bases). Germline V lookup: CDR1 SGHNT, CDR2 YENEEA. This CDR3 contains 13 residues. Trimming stripped 5 bases from V and 6 bases from J, with 11 bases between. The CDR3 here is CASSPGRGNEQFF. The CDR3 bases are TGTGCCAGCAGCCCGGGTCGGGGCAATGAGCAGTTCTTC.

This chain joins TRBV4-3 and TRBJ2-3, with D tentatively TRBD2 (6 bases). CDR1 and CDR2 (germline): LGHNA, YSLEER. Deletions cut 0 bases from V and 1 base from J, with 14 bases between. This CDR3 has 17 amino acids. In nucleotides, the CDR3 is TGCGCCAGCAGCCAAGACGGGCTAGCGTACCGCACAGATACGCAGTATTTT. Protein product: CASSQDGLAYRTDTQYF.

The CDR3 DNA follows: TGCGCCAGCAGCCCGGGAGGGCAGGTGGCTTCTGGAAACACCATATATTTT. Residues: CASSPGGQVASGNTIYF. The chain employs TRBV5-1 and TRBJ1-3, with D unclear. Per the germline V gene, CDR1 is SGHRS and CDR2 is YFSETQ. CDR3 size: 17 residues. V lost 4 bases, J lost 1 base, and 18 bases lay in between.

On this clone: Germline is not matched at one junction end, which may reflect a read error. The chain has TRBV15 and TRBJ2-3; TRBD2 is a possible D gene (6 bases). The CDR3 totals 19 residues. Germline V gene data show CDR1 as LNHNV and CDR2 as YYDKDF (reference sequence). The CDR3 spells CATSREGVTGLTSTDAQYF. As DNA, the CDR3 is TGTGCCACCAGCAGAGAGGGGGTCACGGGGTTAACTAGCACAGATGCGCAGTATTTT. The full variable domain, rest sourced from reference TRBV15 and TRBJ2-3, is DAMVIQNPRYQVTQFGKPVTLSCSQTLNHNVMYWYQQKSSQAPKLLFHYYDKDFNNEADTPDNFQSRRPNTSFCFLDIRSPGLGDTAMYLCATSREGVTGLTSTDAQYFGPGTRLTVL.

J is TRBJ2-3 and V is TRBV5-1; 10 bases map to TRBD1. This CDR3 has 17 residues. V was pared by 7 bases and J by 2 bases, with 13 bases of the junction left unmatched. Germline V lookup: CDR1 SGHRS, CDR2 YFSETQ. DNA for the CDR3: TGCGCCAGCTTGAGGCGAACCGGGACAGGGGCCACAGATACGCAGTATTTT. Protein sequence: CASLRRTGTGATDTQYF.

V usage is TRBV2 and J usage is TRBJ2-2; D remains unclear. The CDR3 runs 12 residues. Germline V lookup: CDR1 SNHLY, CDR2 FYNNEI. V lost 5 bases and J 6 bases, leaving 7 bases between the germline ends. The CDR3 reads CASSPFAGELFF. Here the CDR3 DNA reads TGTGCCAGCAGTCCCTTCGCCGGGGAGCTGTTTTTT. Full variable domain (remainder filled in from reference TRBV2 and TRBJ2-2): EPEVTQTPSHQVTQMGQEVILRCVPISNHLYFYWYRQILGQKVEFLVSFYNNEISEKSEIFDDQFSVERPDGSNFTLKIRSTKLEDSAMYFCASSPFAGELFFGEGSRLTVL.

The chain is built from TRBV6-1 and TRBJ1-5; 7 bases line up with TRBD1. The V gene end was trimmed by 8 bases and the J gene end by 4 bases; junction bases not matched to a gene: 11. Per the germline V gene, CDR1 is MNHNS and CDR2 is SASEGT. The CDR3 sequence is 15 residues long. CDR3 DNA: TGTGCCAGCCACGGAGGACAGGTAAATAATCAGCCCCAGCATTTT. Translating it yields CASHGGQVNNQPQHF.

The gene calls are TRBV15 and TRBJ2-1, with D perhaps TRBD1 (5 bases). CDR1 LNHNV and CDR2 YYDKDF come from the germline V gene (reference sequence). The CDR3 is 16 amino acids. Between the trimmed V and J ends, which lost 0 bases and 8 bases, there was a span of 17 bases. The CDR3 nucleotides are TGTGCCACCAGCAGAGATGGTGGCAGGGCCTTGGATGAGCAGTTCTTC. This sequence encodes CATSRDGGRALDEQFF.

The chain recombines TRBV19 with TRBJ1-5; D might be TRBD1 (5 bases). Germline CDR1 reads LNHDA; CDR2 reads SQIVND (reference sequence). Deletions cut 6 bases from V and 4 bases from J, with 13 bases between. CDR3 length: 14 residues. For the CDR3, the DNA is TGTGCCAGTAGGGGGCGACAGTTTAATCAGCCCCAGCATTTT. This codes for CASRGRQFNQPQHF.

The table lists this clone with a few counts. The gene calls are TRBV18 and TRBJ2-7, with a possible D match to TRBD1 (6 bases). This CDR3 comprises 13 residues. The germline CDR1 and CDR2 sequences are KGHSH and LQKENI. Trimming took 6 bases from V and 6 from J, leaving 15 bases between them. CDR3 in amino acids: CASSLRTESEQYF. The DNA for the CDR3 is TGTGCCAGCTCTCTACGGACAGAAAGCGAGCAGTACTTC.

The genes are TRBV7-2 and TRBJ2-5; 7 nucleotides line up with TRBD2. With V trimmed by 1 base and J by 5 bases, 10 bases remained unmatched. Germline V gives CDR1 SGHTA, CDR2 FQGNSA. CDR3 length equals 16 residues. The CDR3 sequence is CASSLGGDYGRETQYF. The CDR3 DNA follows: TGTGCCAGCAGCTTAGGGGGGGACTACGGGAGGGAGACCCAGTACTTC.

The gene calls are TRBV7-9 and TRBJ2-7; D is perhaps TRBD2 (7 bases). The CDR3 totals 16 residues. The germline V and J ends were trimmed by 5 bases and 0 bases, with 17 bases remaining between them. Germline lookup yields CDR1 SEHNR and CDR2 FQNEAQ (reference sequence). The CDR3 region is CASSVTGGVGSYEQYF. The CDR3 DNA sequence: TGTGCCAGCAGCGTGACGGGGGGCGTAGGCTCCTACGAGCAGTACTTC.

The chain combines TRBV4-3 with TRBJ1-2; 8 bases map to TRBD1. This CDR3 is built from 16 residues. Germline V gene lookup returns CDR1 LGHNA and CDR2 YSLEER. J lost 8 bases, V lost 3 bases, and 14 bases had no gene match. CDR3 region: CASSQSLGQGSGGYTF. DNA of the CDR3: TGCGCCAGCAGCCAGTCGTTAGGACAGGGAAGTGGCGGCTACACCTTC.

The V gene is TRBV29-1, the J gene TRBJ1-4; D possibly corresponds to TRBD1 (6 bases). From germline, CDR1 is SQVTM and CDR2 ANQGSEA. The CDR3 length is 14 residues. Trimming took 7 bases from V and 6 from J, leaving 18 bases between them. CDR3 in amino acids: CSAYGGRGDEKLFF. CDR3 nucleotides: TGCAGCGCCTACGGCGGCAGGGGTGATGAAAAACTGTTTTTT.